These 27 T cell receptor beta chains share one sample of origin, sequenced in a study of cytomegalovirus exposure and HLA in healthy donors. This PCR relied on a set of 60 Vbeta primers and 13 Jbeta primers. Sequenced by immunoSEQ multiplex PCR; TCRdb stores in-frame clones only, minus some. The sample holds 95,000 to 110,000 clones, roughly 85% seen once. The material sequenced was PBMCs. The receptors stem from a man aged 55 to 70 in good health and CMV-seropositive.

V usage is TRBV30 and J usage is TRBJ2-6; 7 bases match TRBD2. The germline CDR1 and CDR2 sequences are GTSNPN and SVGIG (reference sequence). The ends lost 2 bases at V and 1 base at J; junction bases unmatched: 2. The CDR3 spans 15 residues. CDR3 DNA sequence: TGTGCCTGGAGTCAGGGAGGGTCTGGGGCCAACGTCCTGACTTTC. This encodes CAWSQGGSGANVLTF.

The chain joins TRBV18 to TRBJ2-3; D is possibly TRBD1 (5 bases). Trimming stripped 3 bases from V and 3 bases from J, with 10 bases between. This CDR3 has 14 amino acids. Per the germline V gene, CDR1 is KGHSH and CDR2 is LQKENI. CDR3 region: CASSPLSGTDTQYF. CDR3 bases: TGTGCCAGCTCACCTCTGTCAGGGACAGATACGCAGTATTTT.

The chain combines TRBV28 with TRBJ1-2, with 7 bases that match TRBD1. The V and J ends lost 4 bases and 8 bases, in that order; junction bases with no gene match: 13. Germline CDR1 reads MDHEN; CDR2 reads SYDVKM. The CDR3 has 15 residues. As DNA, the CDR3 is TGTGCCAGCAGTTCGACCGGGACAGCCCCGCAGGGCTACACCTTC. It encodes CASSSTGTAPQGYTF.

The V and J genes are TRBV11-2 and TRBJ2-3; D not resolved. CDR1 and CDR2 from the germline V gene are SGHAT and FQNNGV. This CDR3 has 13 amino acids. V was pared by 3 bases and J by 5 bases, with 9 bases between. The CDR3 region has the DNA TGTGCCAGCAGCTTTATACTCGTAGATACGCAGTATTTT. It is translated as CASSFILVDTQYF.

The chain recombines TRBV29-1 with TRBJ1-5; 10 positions match TRBD1. This CDR3 has 13 residues. Germline V gives CDR1 SQVTM, CDR2 ANQGSEA. J lost 6 bases, V lost 4 bases, and 3 bases had no gene match. CDR3 in amino acids: CSVGRDRGQPQHF. The CDR3 coding sequence is TGCAGCGTTGGAAGGGACAGGGGTCAGCCCCAGCATTTT.

Regarding this clone: Other DNA sequences in the same sample also yield this CDR3. The V and J genes are TRBV5-1 and TRBJ2-3; D gene unclear. Germline-derived CDR1 and CDR2 are SGHRS and YFSETQ. The CDR3 runs 14 residues. Trimming removed 0 bases from V and 0 bases from J, with 5 bases in between. CDR3 in amino acids: CASSLARSTDTQYF. In nucleotides, the CDR3 is TGCGCCAGCAGCTTGGCCAGGAGCACAGATACGCAGTATTTT. Drawing the rest from reference TRBV5-1 and TRBJ2-3, the complete variable domain is KAGVTQTPRYLIKTRGQQVTLSCSPISGHRSVSWYQQTPGQGLQFLFEYFSETQRNKGNFPGRFSGRQFSNSRSEMNVSTLELGDSALYLCASSLARSTDTQYFGPGTRLTVL.

In this sample, this clone turned up a few times. The chain has TRBV5-1 and TRBJ2-4; TRBD2 matches 10 bases. With 4 bases clipped from V and 5 bases from J, the junction kept 9 bases outside the gene matches. CDR3 length equals 16 residues. Germline CDR1 is SGHRS and CDR2 is YFSETQ. The CDR3 DNA reads TGCGCCAGCAGCCCTAGTAGCGGGGGGCCCGAAAACATTCAGTACTTC. It is translated as CASSPSSGGPENIQYF.

The chain employs TRBV7-3 and TRBJ1-1; no reliable D call. The CDR3 consists of 14 residues. Germline assignment: CDR1 SGHTA and CDR2 FQGTGA. The V gene lost 0 bases and the J gene lost 1 base, with 6 bases spanning the gap. CDR3 amino acids: CASSLTAGNTEAFF. Here the CDR3 DNA reads TGTGCCAGCAGCTTAACGGCGGGGAACACTGAAGCTTTCTTT.

The chain employs TRBV6-5 and TRBJ2-5; 8 positions agree with TRBD1. The V gene's germline CDR1 is MNHEY and CDR2 SVGAGI. The CDR3 is 15 residues long. After removal of 6 bases from V and 2 bases from J, the junction contained 8 bases not matched to a gene. CDR3 amino acids: CASRHRQGKQETQYF. The CDR3 DNA reads as TGTGCCAGCAGACATAGACAGGGGAAACAAGAGACCCAGTACTTC.

The rearrangement uses TRBV2 and TRBJ1-1, with 8 bases identical to TRBD1. This CDR3 has 16 residues. Unmatched junction bases numbered 13, after V lost 6 bases and J lost 4 bases. Germline V CDR1 and CDR2: SNHLY, FYNNEI. The CDR3 DNA sequence: TGTGCCAGCAGCGCGAGCTCACAGGGGGATCGCACTGAAGCTTTCTTT. Translating gives CASSASSQGDRTEAFF.

The chain employs TRBV7-9 and TRBJ1-1, with D possibly being TRBD1 (5 bases). Germline loops: CDR1 SEHNR, CDR2 FQNEAQ (reference sequence). Trimming cost V 5 bases and J 5 bases, with 18 bases left between them. CDR3 length: 15 residues. In DNA, the CDR3 is TGTGCCAGCAGCCCGCCGGTGGGGGGATCTACTGAAGCTTTCTTT. Translation: CASSPPVGGSTEAFF.

Ten or more counts support this clone. CDR3 DNA sequence: TGTGCCAGCAGCTTCTTCTTTGGTGGCGGGTCCTACGAGCAGTACTTC. As protein: CASSFFFGGGSYEQYF. This rearrangement joins TRBV5-6 to TRBJ2-7, with a tentative D call TRBD2 (5 bases). The germline V gene encodes CDR1 SGHDT and CDR2 YYEEEE. Trimming left V 2 bases short and J 1 base short, with 16 bases between. This CDR3 has 16 amino acids.

Only one count was recorded for this clone. The gene calls are TRBV7-2 and TRBJ2-1, with TRBD2 identical over 8 bases. Trimming removed 6 bases from V and 9 bases from J; junction bases left unmatched: 10. The CDR3 has 14 residues. Germline CDR1 SGHTA, CDR2 FQGNSA. The chain's CDR3 is CASRSRTSNIEQFF. In nucleotides, the CDR3 is TGTGCCAGCAGGTCAAGGACTAGCAATATTGAGCAGTTCTTC.

The chain couples TRBV23-1 to TRBJ2-7; D gene unclear. TRBV23-1 is an ORF, with its function uncertain. The CDR3 has 15 amino acids. Trimming left V 2 bases short and J 1 base short, with 12 bases between. The CDR3 bases are TGCGCCAGCAGTCAAAGGTTGAGGATTTCCTACGAGCAGTACTTC. Translation: CASSQRLRISYEQYF.

The CDR3 spells CATSRGVNTEAFF. CDR3 sequence (DNA): TGTGCCACCAGCAGAGGAGTGAACACTGAAGCTTTCTTT. This chain connects TRBV15 to TRBJ1-1; D unresolved. This CDR3 contains 13 residues. With 1 base removed from V and 0 bases from J, the gap between germline ends came to 3 bases. Germline values: CDR1 LNHNV, CDR2 YYDKDF (reference sequence).

The genes are TRBV5-6 and TRBJ2-3; D is unresolved. Trimming stripped 0 bases from V and 4 bases from J, with 18 bases between. The CDR3 spans 17 residues. The germline CDR1 and CDR2 sequences are SGHDT and YYEEEE. The CDR3 here is CASSLGSFTRQADTQYF. The DNA for the CDR3 is TGTGCCAGCAGCTTGGGTTCTTTTACTCGACAAGCAGATACGCAGTATTTT.

Here the CDR3 reads CASSPLRGSVQPQHF. For the CDR3, the DNA is TGTGCCAGCAGCCCCCTGAGGGGGTCGGTTCAGCCCCAGCATTTT. This rearrangement joins TRBV7-2 to TRBJ1-5; perhaps TRBD1 as D (6 bases). Germline CDR1 and CDR2: SGHTA and FQGNSA. Trimming took off 5 bases at V and 6 bases at J, with 17 bases between the two ends. This CDR3 contains 15 residues.

CDR3 sequence: CASTNYGGGETQYF. CDR3 coding DNA: TGTGCCAGCACCAACTATGGCGGGGGGGAGACCCAGTACTTC. The rearrangement joins TRBV6-5 to TRBJ2-5, with 8 bases lining up with TRBD2. With 7 bases clipped from V and 5 bases from J, the junction kept 9 bases outside the gene matches. Germline V gives CDR1 MNHEY, CDR2 SVGAGI. The CDR3 contains 14 residues.

The chain recombines TRBV10-2 with TRBJ1-3, with D perhaps matching TRBD1 (5 bases). Germline loops: CDR1 WSHSY, CDR2 SAAADI. V was clipped by 3 bases and J by 1 base, with 7 bases between them. The CDR3 spans 14 residues. In nucleotides, the CDR3 is TGCGCCAGCAGTGACCGGGGGTCTGGAAACACCATATATTTT. Its translation: CASSDRGSGNTIYF.

The chain employs TRBV10-1 and TRBJ1-1, with D unresolved. Germline V gene sequence: CDR1 WNHNN, CDR2 SYGVQD (reference sequence). The CDR3 has 13 amino acids. Trimming removed 3 bases at V and 7 bases at J, with 12 bases between. The CDR3 bases are TGCGCCAGCAGTGACTCGTCAGAGGGTGAAGCTTTCTTT. Translating gives CASSDSSEGEAFF.

This sequence joins TRBV5-1 and TRBJ1-2, with 11 bases fitting TRBD1. The J segment lost 7 bases and the V segment lost 0 bases, leaving 8 bases of the junction unmatched. CDR1 is SGHRS and CDR2 is YFSETQ in the germline V gene. This CDR3 spans 16 amino acids. The CDR3 DNA follows: TGCGCCAGCAGCTTGGATGGGACAGGGGGGAAATCTGGCTACACCTTC. Its protein product is CASSLDGTGGKSGYTF. Using reference TRBV5-1 and TRBJ1-2 for the parts outside the CDR3, the full variable domain is KAGVTQTPRYLIKTRGQQVTLSCSPISGHRSVSWYQQTPGQGLQFLFEYFSETQRNKGNFPGRFSGRQFSNSRSEMNVSTLELGDSALYLCASSLDGTGGKSGYTFGSGTRLTVV.

The rearrangement links TRBV6-6 to TRBJ2-7; the D is unclear. The CDR3 loop spans 16 amino acids. V was trimmed by 7 bases and J by 5 bases, leaving 24 bases between them. The germline gives CDR1 MNHNY, CDR2 SVGAGI (reference sequence). CDR3 in amino acids: CASTPGRLTSNNEQYF. The CDR3 bases are TGTGCCAGCACCCCTGGTCGACTGACCTCCAACAACGAGCAGTACTTC.

The gene calls are TRBV5-1 and TRBJ2-2; 8 bases agree with TRBD2. Trimming cost V 2 bases and J 1 base; bases outside gene matches: 1. CDR3 length: 15 residues. CDR1 and CDR2 from the germline V gene are SGHRS and YFSETQ. CDR3 sequence: CASSFAGGNTGELFF. CDR3 in DNA: TGCGCCAGCAGCTTTGCGGGGGGGAACACCGGGGAGCTGTTTTTT.

The chain combines TRBV5-1 with TRBJ2-2; TRBD2 matches at 11 bases. Trimming at V came to 1 base and at J to 7 bases, leaving 6 bases not matched to a gene. Germline V lookup: CDR1 SGHRS, CDR2 YFSETQ. The CDR3 has 16 residues. The DNA of the CDR3 is TGCGCCAGCAGCTTGATAGCGGGGGGGACGAGCGGGGAGCTGTTTTTT. It is translated as CASSLIAGGTSGELFF.

The V call is TRBV18, the J call TRBJ1-3; D remains unclear. Trimming left V 2 bases short and J 8 bases short, with 10 bases between. The CDR3 extends over 13 amino acids. Germline V lookup: CDR1 KGHSH, CDR2 LQKENI. The CDR3 loop is CASSPTVKDTIYF. CDR3 bases: TGTGCCAGCTCACCAACAGTGAAAGACACCATATATTTT. Full variable domain (rest looked up from reference TRBV18 and TRBJ1-3): NAGVMQNPRHLVRRRGQEARLRCSPMKGHSHVYWYRQLPEEGLKFMVYLQKENIIDESGMPKERFSAEFPKEGPSILRIQQVVRGDSAAYFCASSPTVKDTIYFGEGSWLTVV.

This clone has a single count. J is TRBJ1-1 and V is TRBV30, with no clear D. Trimming cost V 0 bases and J 3 bases, with 8 bases left between them. The CDR3 is 13 amino acids. The V gene's germline CDR1 is GTSNPN and CDR2 SVGIG (reference sequence). The CDR3 protein is CAWSVRRDTEAFF. CDR3 DNA sequence: TGTGCCTGGAGTGTACGCCGGGACACTGAAGCTTTCTTT.

V and J are TRBV27 and TRBJ2-7, with D perhaps matching TRBD1 (5 bases). Deletions cut 2 bases from V and 6 bases from J, with 11 bases between. The CDR3 runs to 13 residues. The germline gives CDR1 MNHEY, CDR2 SMNVEV (reference sequence). The CDR3 protein is CASSLRGIAEQYF. The CDR3 bases are TGTGCCAGCAGTTTAAGGGGTATCGCCGAGCAGTACTTC.